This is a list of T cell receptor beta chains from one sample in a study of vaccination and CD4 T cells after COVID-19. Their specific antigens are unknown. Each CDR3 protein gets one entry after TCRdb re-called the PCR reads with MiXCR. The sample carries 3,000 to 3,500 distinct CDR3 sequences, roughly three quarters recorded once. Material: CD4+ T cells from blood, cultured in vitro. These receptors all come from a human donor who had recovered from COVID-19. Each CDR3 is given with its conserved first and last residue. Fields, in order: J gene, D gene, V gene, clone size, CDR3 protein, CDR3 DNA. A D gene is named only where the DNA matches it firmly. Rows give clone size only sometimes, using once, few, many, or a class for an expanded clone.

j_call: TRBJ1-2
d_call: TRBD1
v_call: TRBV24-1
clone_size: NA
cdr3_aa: CASGTGAIDYGYTF
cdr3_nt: TGTGCCTCCGGGACAGGGGCCATCGACTATGGCTACACCTTC

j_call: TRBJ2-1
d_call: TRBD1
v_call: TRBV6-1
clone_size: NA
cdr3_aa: CASSDRDRGPNEQFF
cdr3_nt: TGTGCCAGCTCTGACCGGGACAGGGGTCCCAATGAGCAGTTCTTC

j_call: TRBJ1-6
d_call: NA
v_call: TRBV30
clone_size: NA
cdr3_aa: CAWTGGNNSPLHF
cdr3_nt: TGTGCCTGGACAGGTGGAAATAATTCACCCCTCCACTTT

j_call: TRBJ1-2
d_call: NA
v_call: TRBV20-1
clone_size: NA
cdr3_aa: CSASGGPGASRGGAAKGYTF
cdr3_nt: TGCAGTGCTAGTGGGGGCCCAGGGGCGAGCCGTGGGGGAGCGGCGAAGGGCTACACCTTC

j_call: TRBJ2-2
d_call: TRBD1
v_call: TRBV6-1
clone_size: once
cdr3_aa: CASRGQGDTGELFF
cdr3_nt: TGTGCCAGCAGGGGACAGGGAGACACCGGGGAGCTGTTTTTT

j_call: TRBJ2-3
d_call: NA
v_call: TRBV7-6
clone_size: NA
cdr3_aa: CASSNPSGVAIADTQYF
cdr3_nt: TGTGCCAGCAGCAACCCGTCTGGGGTAGCGATCGCAGATACGCAGTATTTT

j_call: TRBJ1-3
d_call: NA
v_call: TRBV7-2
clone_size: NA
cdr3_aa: CASRGQSGNTIYF
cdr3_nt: TGTGCCAGCCGGGGACAAAGTGGAAACACCATATATTTT

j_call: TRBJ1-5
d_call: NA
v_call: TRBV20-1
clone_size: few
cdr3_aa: CSARDLRGNQPQHF
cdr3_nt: TGCAGTGCTAGAGATCTTAGGGGGAATCAGCCCCAGCATTTT

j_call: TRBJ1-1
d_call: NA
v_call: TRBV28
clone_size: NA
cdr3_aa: CASSLFTSGAFF
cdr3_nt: TGTGCCAGCAGTTTATTCACCTCGGGAGCTTTCTTT

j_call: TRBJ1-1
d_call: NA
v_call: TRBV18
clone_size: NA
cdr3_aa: CASSPQAGIEAFF
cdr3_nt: TGTGCCAGCTCACCACAAGCGGGGATCGAGGCTTTCTTT

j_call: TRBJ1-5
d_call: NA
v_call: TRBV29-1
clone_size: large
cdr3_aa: CSVIVADPNQPQHF
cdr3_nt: TGCAGCGTTATCGTGGCGGACCCCAATCAGCCCCAGCATTTT

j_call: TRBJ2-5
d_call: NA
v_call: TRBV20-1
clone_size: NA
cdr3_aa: CSARGEETQYF
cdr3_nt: TGCAGTGCTAGAGGGGAAGAGACCCAGTACTTC

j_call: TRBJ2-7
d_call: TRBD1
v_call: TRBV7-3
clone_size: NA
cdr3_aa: CASSFPGTDEQYF
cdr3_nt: TGTGCCAGCAGCTTCCCCGGGACAGACGAGCAGTACTTC

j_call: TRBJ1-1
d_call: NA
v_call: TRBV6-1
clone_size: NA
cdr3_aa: CASSRIRAGGLTEAFF
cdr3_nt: TGTGCCAGCAGCCGAATTCGAGCAGGAGGCCTGACTGAAGCTTTCTTT

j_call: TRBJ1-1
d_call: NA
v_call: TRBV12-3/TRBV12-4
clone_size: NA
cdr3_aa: CASSLAAGRTEAFF
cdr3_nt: TGTGCCAGCAGTTTAGCCGCGGGACGGACTGAAGCTTTCTTT

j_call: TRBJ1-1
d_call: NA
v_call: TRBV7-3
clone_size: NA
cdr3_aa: CASSLGAGDTEAFF
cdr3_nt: TGTGCCAGCAGCTTAGGCGCAGGGGACACTGAAGCTTTCTTT

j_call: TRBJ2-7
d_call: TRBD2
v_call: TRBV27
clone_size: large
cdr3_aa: CASSLTSGRSYEQYF
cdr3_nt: TGTGCCAGCAGTTTAACTAGCGGTAGGTCCTACGAGCAGTACTTC

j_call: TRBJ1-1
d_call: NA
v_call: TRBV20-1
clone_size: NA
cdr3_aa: CRLAGRDMNTEAFF
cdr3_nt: TGCAGGCTAGCTGGGCGGGACATGAACACTGAAGCTTTCTTT

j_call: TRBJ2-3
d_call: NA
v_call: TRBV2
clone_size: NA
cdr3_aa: CASTWTPTAGTDTQYF
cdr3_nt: TGTGCCAGCACCTGGACCCCAACCGCGGGGACAGATACGCAGTATTTT

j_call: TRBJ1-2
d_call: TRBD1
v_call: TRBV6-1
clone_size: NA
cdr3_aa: CASRRQGGWYGYTF
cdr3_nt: TGTGCCAGCAGGCGACAGGGAGGTTGGTATGGCTACACCTTC

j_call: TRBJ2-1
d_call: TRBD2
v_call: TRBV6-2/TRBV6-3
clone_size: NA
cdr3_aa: CASSYSKDRAGDEQFF
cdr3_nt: TGTGCCAGCAGTTACTCGAAAGATCGGGCGGGGGATGAGCAGTTCTTC

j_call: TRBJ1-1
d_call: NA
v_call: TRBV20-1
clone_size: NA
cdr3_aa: CSARLHRAGTEAFF
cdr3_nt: TGCAGTGCTAGGCTTCACAGGGCGGGGACTGAAGCTTTCTTT

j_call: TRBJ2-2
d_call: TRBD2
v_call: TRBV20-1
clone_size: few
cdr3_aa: CSARRLAGRLTNTGELFF
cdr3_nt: TGCAGTGCTAGAAGGTTAGCGGGGCGATTGACGAACACCGGGGAGCTGTTTTTT

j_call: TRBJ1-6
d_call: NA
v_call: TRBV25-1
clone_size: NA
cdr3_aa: CASSELGQSNSPLHF
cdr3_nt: TGTGCCAGCAGTGAACTTGGGCAATCGAATTCACCCCTCCACTTT

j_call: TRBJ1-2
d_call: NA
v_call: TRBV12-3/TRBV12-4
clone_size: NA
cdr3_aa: CASSLRQHYGYTF
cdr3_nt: TGTGCCAGCAGTTTAAGGCAGCACTATGGCTACACCTTC

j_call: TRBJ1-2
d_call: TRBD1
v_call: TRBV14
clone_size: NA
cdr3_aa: CASSPGTGGDYGYTF
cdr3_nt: TGTGCCAGCAGCCCAGGGACAGGGGGCGACTATGGCTACACCTTC

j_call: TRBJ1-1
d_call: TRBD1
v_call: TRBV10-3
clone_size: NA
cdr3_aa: CAISGQAASNTEAFF
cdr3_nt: TGTGCCATCAGCGGACAGGCGGCTTCCAACACTGAAGCTTTCTTT

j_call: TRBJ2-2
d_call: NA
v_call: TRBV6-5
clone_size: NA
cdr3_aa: CASSSRGQGGTGELFF
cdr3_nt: TGTGCCAGCAGTTCTCGAGGGCAGGGGGGCACCGGGGAGCTGTTTTTT

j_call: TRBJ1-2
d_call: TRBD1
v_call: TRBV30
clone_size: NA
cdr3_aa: CAWSVIGGGYTF
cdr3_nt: TGTGCCTGGAGTGTAATAGGGGGCGGCTACACCTTC

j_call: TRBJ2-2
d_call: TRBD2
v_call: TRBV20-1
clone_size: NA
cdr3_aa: CSARGLAGGGNTGELFF
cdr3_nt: TGCAGTGCTAGGGGGCTCGCGGGGGGCGGGAACACCGGGGAGCTGTTTTTT

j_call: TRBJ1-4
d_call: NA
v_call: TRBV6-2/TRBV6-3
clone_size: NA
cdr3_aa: CASSKRGEKLFF
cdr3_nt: TGTGCCAGCAGCAAACGGGGTGAAAAACTGTTTTTT

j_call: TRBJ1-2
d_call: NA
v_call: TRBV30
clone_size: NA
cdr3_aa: CAWSVLGGGAFYGYTF
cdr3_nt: TGTGCCTGGAGTGTACTTGGCGGGGGCGCGTTCTATGGCTACACCTTC

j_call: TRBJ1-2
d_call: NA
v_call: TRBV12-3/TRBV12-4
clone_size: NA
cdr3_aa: CASSSGANYGYTF
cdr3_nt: TGTGCCAGCAGTTCAGGGGCGAACTATGGCTACACCTTC

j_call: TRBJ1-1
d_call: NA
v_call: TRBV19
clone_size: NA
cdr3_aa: CASSIDVGTRNTEAFF
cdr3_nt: TGTGCCAGTAGTATAGATGTCGGGACGAGGAACACTGAAGCTTTCTTT

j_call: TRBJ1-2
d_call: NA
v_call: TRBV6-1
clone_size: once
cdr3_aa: CASSEGAVNYGYTF
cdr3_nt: TGTGCCAGCAGTGAGGGCGCAGTTAACTATGGCTACACCTTC

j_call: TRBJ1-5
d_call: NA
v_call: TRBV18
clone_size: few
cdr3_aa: CASSPRFDSNQPQHF
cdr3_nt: TGTGCCAGCTCACCGCGATTTGATAGCAATCAGCCCCAACATTTT

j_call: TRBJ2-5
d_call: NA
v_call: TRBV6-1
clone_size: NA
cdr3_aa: CASAVSGRETQYF
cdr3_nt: TGTGCCAGCGCGGTATCGGGCAGAGAGACCCAGTACTTC